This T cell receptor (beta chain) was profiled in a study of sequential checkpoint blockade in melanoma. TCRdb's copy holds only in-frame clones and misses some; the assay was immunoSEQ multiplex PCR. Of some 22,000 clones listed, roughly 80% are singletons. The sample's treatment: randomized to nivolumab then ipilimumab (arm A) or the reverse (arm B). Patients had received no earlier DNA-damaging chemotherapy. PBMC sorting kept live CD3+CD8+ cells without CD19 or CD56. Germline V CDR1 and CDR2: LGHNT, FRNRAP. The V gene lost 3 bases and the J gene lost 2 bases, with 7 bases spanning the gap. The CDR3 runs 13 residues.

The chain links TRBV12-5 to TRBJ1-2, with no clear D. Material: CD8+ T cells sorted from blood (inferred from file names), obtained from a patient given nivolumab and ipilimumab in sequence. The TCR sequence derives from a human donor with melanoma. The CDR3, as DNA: TGTGCTAGTGGTTTCCAGGAAAACTATGGCTACACCTTC. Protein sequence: CASGFQENYGYTF.